These 15 T cell receptor beta chains share one sample of origin, sequenced in a study of cytomegalovirus exposure and HLA in healthy donors. The PCR contained 60 Vbeta and 13 Jbeta primers. Sequenced by immunoSEQ multiplex PCR; TCRdb stores in-frame clones only, minus some. Recorded for this sample: about 92,000 clones. Input material: PBMCs. These receptors were obtained from a man aged 45-65 years in good health and CMV-seropositive.

V and J are TRBV9 and TRBJ2-1; D is uncertain. Germline CDR1 and CDR2: SGDLS and YYNGEE. The CDR3 has 15 residues. The germline V and J ends were trimmed by 0 bases and 6 bases, with 13 bases remaining between them. The DNA for the CDR3 is TGTGCCAGCAGCGTAGCTGCAGTCCGAGGCAATGAGCAGTTCTTC. Translating it yields CASSVAAVRGNEQFF. The full variable domain, in which reference TRBV9 and TRBJ2-1 provide the parts outside the CDR3, is DSGVTQTPKHLITATGQRVTLRCSPRSGDLSVYWYQQSLDQGLQFLIQYYNGEERAKGNILERFSAQQFPDLHSELNLSSLELGDSALYFCASSVAAVRGNEQFFGPGTRLTVL.

The gene calls are TRBV28 and TRBJ2-7, with 15 bases lining up with TRBD2. V shed 10 bases and J 7 bases; nucleotides not matched to a gene: 14. The CDR3 totals 16 residues. Germline V gene sequence: CDR1 MDHEN, CDR2 SYDVKM. CDR3 nucleotide sequence: TGTGCCACCCGGGACGGGGGACTAGCGGGAGGATTTGAGCAGTACGTC. Its translation: CATRDGGLAGGFEQYV.

The chain couples TRBV7-2 to TRBJ2-3; 12 nucleotides agree with TRBD2. Trimming cost V 5 bases and J 3 bases; bases outside gene matches: 9. This CDR3 region has 17 residues. CDR1 and CDR2 from the germline V gene are SGHTA and FQGNSA. Written as DNA, the CDR3 is TGTGCCAGCAGCCCCCCCGGACTAGCGGGACCAACAGATACGCAGTATTTT. Protein sequence: CASSPPGLAGPTDTQYF.

The chain joins TRBV5-1 to TRBJ2-2, with a weak D call TRBD2 (7 bases). Trimming cost V 6 bases and J 7 bases, with 16 bases left between them. Per the germline V gene, CDR1 is SGHRS and CDR2 is YFSETQ. The CDR3 covers 14 residues. The CDR3 reads CASNPPGGHGELFF. The DNA of the CDR3 is TGCGCCAGCAACCCCCCGGGGGGCCACGGGGAGCTGTTTTTT. The full variable domain, its missing parts supplied by reference TRBV5-1 and TRBJ2-2, is KAGVTQTPRYLIKTRGQQVTLSCSPISGHRSVSWYQQTPGQGLQFLFEYFSETQRNKGNFPGRFSGRQFSNSRSEMNVSTLELGDSALYLCASNPPGGHGELFFGEGSRLTVL.

The chain couples TRBV7-9 to TRBJ2-7; 7 bases fit TRBD2. The CDR3 totals 14 residues. Looked up from germline, CDR1 is SEHNR and CDR2 is FQNEAQ (reference sequence). Trimming at V came to 5 bases and at J to 1 base, leaving 5 bases not matched to a gene. The CDR3 protein is CASSPSGMSYEQYF. For the CDR3, the DNA is TGTGCCAGCAGCCCAAGCGGGATGTCCTACGAGCAGTACTTC.

The CDR3 protein is CATSPHSGPRSKNIQYF. The CDR3 region has the DNA TGTGCCACCAGCCCACATAGCGGGCCGCGGTCCAAAAACATTCAGTACTTC. The chain uses TRBV15 and TRBJ2-4; TRBD2 aligns across 7 bases. The CDR3 contains 17 residues. Germline CDR1 is LNHNV and CDR2 is YYDKDF (reference sequence). With 5 bases clipped from V and 2 bases from J, the junction kept 12 bases outside the gene matches.

The chain employs TRBV27 and TRBJ1-1, with 7 bases fitting TRBD1. This CDR3 has 16 amino acids. With V trimmed by 7 bases and J by 1 base, 12 bases remained unmatched. Germline CDR1 and CDR2: MNHEY and SMNVEV (reference sequence). In DNA form, the CDR3 reads TGTGCCAGCAACCATCAGGCTCAGGGGGAGAACACTGAAGCTTTCTTT. Amino acid sequence: CASNHQAQGENTEAFF.

This chain uses TRBV5-4 with TRBJ2-7; 8 bases agree with TRBD2. CDR1 is SGHNT, CDR2 YYREEE, per germline (reference sequence). This CDR3 is built from 15 residues. V gave up 4 bases and J gave up 0 bases; unmatched junction bases: 6. The CDR3 region has the DNA TGTGCCAGCAGCCCTCTAGCGGGCTTCTCCTACGAGCAGTACTTC. This codes for CASSPLAGFSYEQYF.

The chain carries TRBV7-2 and TRBJ1-5, with D possibly being TRBD1 (5 bases). Germline assignment: CDR1 SGHTA and CDR2 FQGNSA. V was shortened by 2 bases and J by 7 bases, with 12 bases between the two germline ends. The CDR3 consists of 14 residues. CDR3 in amino acids: CASSLTQGKQPQHF. The CDR3 bases are TGTGCCAGCAGCTTAACCCAGGGAAAACAGCCCCAGCATTTT.

The chain recombines TRBV21-1 with TRBJ2-1; the table assigns TRBD2, which was not confirmed against the DNA. TRBV21-1 is recorded as a pseudogene. There are 11 residues in the CDR3. CDR3 DNA sequence: TGTGCCAGCAACGGGTGGGATGAGCAGTTCTTC. Protein: CASNGWDEQFF.

The chain links TRBV28 to TRBJ2-1, with TRBD2 identical over 9 bases. The CDR3 extends over 15 amino acids. The germline gives CDR1 MDHEN, CDR2 SYDVKM. J lost 5 bases, V lost 5 bases, and 7 bases had no gene match. CDR3 DNA: TGTGCCAGCAGTCGTAGCGGGAGCCCCCACAATGAGCAGTTCTTC. Its protein product is CASSRSGSPHNEQFF. The complete variable domain, with remaining parts taken from reference TRBV28 and TRBJ2-1, reads DVKVTQSSRYLVKRTGEKVFLECVQDMDHENMFWYRQDPGLGLRLIYFSYDVKMKEKGDIPEGYSVSREKKERFSLILESASTNQTSMYLCASSRSGSPHNEQFFGPGTRLTVL.

The chain recombines TRBV27 with TRBJ1-1, with a tentative D call TRBD1 (5 bases). Germline CDR1 is MNHEY and CDR2 is SMNVEV (reference sequence). The CDR3 runs to 14 residues. Trimming took 5 bases from V and 3 from J, leaving 13 bases between them. In DNA, the CDR3 is TGTGCCAGCAGTCAATCCGGGACTTACACTGAAGCTTTCTTT. Amino acids: CASSQSGTYTEAFF.

V and J are TRBV4-2 and TRBJ1-3, with 8 bases matching TRBD1. V shed 2 bases, J shed 0 bases, and the junction held 3 bases outside the gene matches. Germline V gene sequence: CDR1 LGHNA, CDR2 YNFKEQ. CDR3 length equals 16 residues. CDR3 sequence (DNA): TGTGCCAGCAGCCAACCGGGACAGGTCTCTGGAAACACCATATATTTT. Its translation is CASSQPGQVSGNTIYF.

The chain couples TRBV25-1 to TRBJ1-2, with TRBD1 matching 9 bases. This CDR3 region has 16 residues. V shed 1 base, J shed 5 bases, and the junction held 8 bases outside the gene matches. CDR1 is MGHDK, CDR2 SYGVNS, per germline. The CDR3 bases are TGTGCCAGCAGTGAATGGGTCCCGGACAGGGGATATGGCTACACCTTC. Translating gives CASSEWVPDRGYGYTF.

The V and J genes are TRBV29-1 and TRBJ2-6; TRBD1 matches 8 bases. V lost 3 bases, J lost 2 bases, and 6 bases stayed unmatched. From germline, CDR1 is SQVTM and CDR2 ANQGSEA. CDR3 length: 16 amino acids. The CDR3 bases are TGCAGCGTTGAGCCACTACAGGGGGCTGGGGCCAACGTCCTGACTTTC. Its protein is CSVEPLQGAGANVLTF. The full variable domain, with the rest looked up from reference TRBV29-1 and TRBJ2-6, is SAVISQKPSRDICQRGTSLTIQCQVDSQVTMMFWYRQQPGQSLTLIATANQGSEATYESGFVIDKFPISRPNLTFSTLTVSNMSPEDSSIYLCSVEPLQGAGANVLTFGAGSRLTVL.